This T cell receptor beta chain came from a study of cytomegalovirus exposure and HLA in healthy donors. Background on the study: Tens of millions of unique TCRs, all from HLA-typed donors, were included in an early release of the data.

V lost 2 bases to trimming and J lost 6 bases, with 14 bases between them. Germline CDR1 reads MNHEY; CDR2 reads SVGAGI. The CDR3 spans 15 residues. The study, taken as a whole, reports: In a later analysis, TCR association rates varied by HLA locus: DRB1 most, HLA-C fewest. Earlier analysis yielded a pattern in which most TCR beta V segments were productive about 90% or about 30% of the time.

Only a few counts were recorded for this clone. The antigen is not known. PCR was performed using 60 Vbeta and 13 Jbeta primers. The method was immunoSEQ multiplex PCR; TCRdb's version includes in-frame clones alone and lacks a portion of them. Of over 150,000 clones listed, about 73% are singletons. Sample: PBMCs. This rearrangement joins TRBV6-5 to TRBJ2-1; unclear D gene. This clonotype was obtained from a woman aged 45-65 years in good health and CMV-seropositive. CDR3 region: CASSYTFSPGNEQFF. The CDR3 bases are TGTGCCAGCAGTTACACTTTTAGTCCGGGCAATGAGCAGTTCTTC.